This T cell receptor beta chain was obtained from a study of post-analysis software for immune sequencing data. Study-level information: Patients had relapsing-remitting, secondary progressive or progressive-relapsing multiple sclerosis; some lacked subtype.

The table lists this clonotype with a few counts. The target antigen is unknown. Libraries were made from TCR beta cDNA, and they carried unique molecular identifiers. The source material, about 0.95 to 11 million T cells, gave rise to 500,000 or so cDNA molecules. Using its own MiXCR run on the PCR reads, TCRdb lists one record per CDR3 protein. The sample consists of approximately 730,000 distinct CDR3 sequences, 25% to 30% of them appearing once. Study outcomes and limitations: A significant reduction in normalized Chao1 diversity was observed in multiple sclerosis patients versus controls. Samples from a shared batch, those prepared together, strongly co-clustered by F measure. Five or six TRBV segments appeared more often in patients than in controls, and TRBV5-6, TRBV5-1 and TRBV20-1 were among these.

Germline V gene lookup returns CDR1 DFQATT and CDR2 SNEGSKA (reference sequence). V was cut by 2 bases and J by 2 bases, with 10 bases left in between. The CDR3 is made up of 13 amino acids. This chain links TRBV20-1 with TRBJ2-7, with D perhaps matching TRBD1 (5 bases). The sequenced material came from blood. The clonotype was recovered from a girl between 5 and 17 years old with multiple sclerosis. CDR3 sequence: CSARRQYTYEQYF. The CDR3 DNA reads as TGCAGTGCTAGAAGACAGTACACCTACGAGCAGTACTTC.